This T cell receptor (beta chain) derives from a study of OX40 agonist ivuxolimab in advanced cancers. For the study at large: Each patient was given ivuxolimab into a vein every 2 weeks, at 0.01 to 10 mg/kg. Those treated in dose escalation had hepatocellular carcinoma, melanoma, renal cell cancer or head and neck cancer.

Comment on this clone: Its specificity is not known.

Findings and limits, study-wide: What antigens the expanded peripheral T cells recognized was never established. Circulating CD4+ and CD8+ T cells showed clonal expansion by week 6 at 0.1 to 3.0 mg/kg.

This CDR3 is built from 17 residues. The V and J ends lost 1 base and 15 bases, in that order; junction bases with no gene match: 15. Looked up from germline, CDR1 is SGHAT and CDR2 is FQNNGV. The method was immunoSEQ multiplex PCR; TCRdb's version includes in-frame clones alone and lacks a portion of them. The table records under 85,000 clones, 85% to 95% of them present only once. The chain couples TRBV11-2 to TRBJ2-1; 13 bases agree with TRBD2. The TCR sequence derives from an adult with an advanced solid tumor such as melanoma, head and neck, liver or kidney cancer. Sample: CD4+ or CD8+ T cells sorted from blood, taken in a trial of the OX40 agonist ivuxolimab. Written as DNA, the CDR3 is TGTGCCAGCAGCTTAGGCCCGGGACTAGCGGGGATATTCCCCCCGTTCTTC. It codes for CASSLGPGLAGIFPPFF.